This is a list of T cell receptor beta chains from one sample in a study of cytomegalovirus exposure and HLA in healthy donors. The assay was immunoSEQ multiplex PCR, and TCRdb's table has in-frame clones only and misses some. Of fewer than 150,000 clones detected, about 86% appear once; the ten largest clones hold 4.1%. Source material: PBMCs. Receptor source: a man in his forties or fifties in good health and CMV-seropositive. Both conserved end residues are part of each CDR3. A D gene is named only where the DNA matches it firmly. Size is stated for part of the rows, as once, few or many counts, or as a class when the clone is expanded.

>TRBD2|TRBV11-3|.|TRBJ2-1
CASSSGLAGGHEQFF
TGTGCCAGCAGCTCCGGACTAGCGGGGGGGCATGAGCAGTTCTTC
>TRBD2|TRBV5-1|.|TRBJ2-5
CASSSSGGYQETQYF
TGCGCCAGCAGCTCTAGCGGGGGGTACCAAGAGACCCAGTACTTC
>.|TRBV4-3|.|TRBJ2-3
CASSQKTASSTDTQYF
TGCGCCAGCAGCCAAAAGACAGCTTCTAGCACAGATACGCAGTATTTT
>TRBD1|TRBV10-3|once|TRBJ2-3
CAIREDRGTDTQYF
TGTGCCATCAGGGAGGACAGGGGCACAGATACGCAGTATTTT
>.|TRBV10-3|.|TRBJ2-7
CAISESGAWSYEQYF
TGTGCCATCAGTGAGTCAGGGGCTTGGTCCTACGAGCAGTACTTC
>.|TRBV7-9|.|TRBJ1-3
CASSLGNRFGNTIYF
TGTGCCAGCAGCTTAGGAAACAGGTTTGGAAACACCATATATTTT
>.|TRBV27|.|TRBJ1-1
CASSATVMNTEAFF
TGTGCCAGCAGCGCGACAGTCATGAACACTGAAGCTTTCTTT
>.|TRBV4-1|.|TRBJ1-2
CASSLSQTPGLSYGYTF
TGCGCCAGCAGCCTCTCCCAGACCCCGGGACTGAGCTATGGCTACACCTTC
>TRBD1|TRBV19|.|TRBJ1-2
CASSSTGGTYGYTF
TGTGCCAGTAGTTCGACAGGGGGCACGTATGGCTACACCTTC
>.|TRBV6-5|.|TRBJ1-2
CASSYSVTGGYTF
TGTGCCAGCAGTTACTCAGTAACGGGTGGCTACACCTTC
>.|TRBV11-2|few|TRBJ2-7
CASTPPGSSYEQYF
TGTGCCAGCACCCCACCGGGAAGCTCCTACGAGCAGTACTTC
>.|TRBV7-3|.|TRBJ2-2
CASSPGHTGELFF
TGTGCCAGCAGCCCCGGACATACCGGGGAGCTGTTTTTT
>.|TRBV5-4|.|TRBJ2-1
CASSLPGYNEQFF
TGTGCCAGCAGCTTGCCAGGTTACAATGAGCAGTTCTTC
>TRBD1|TRBV6-4|.|TRBJ1-2
CASSPGQGLRGYTF
TGTGCCAGCAGTCCGGGACAGGGTCTGAGGGGCTACACCTTC
>TRBD2|TRBV4-1|.|TRBJ2-7
CASSQDEGGGFLKEQYF
TGCGCCAGCAGCCAAGATGAGGGCGGGGGATTTTTAAAAGAGCAGTACTTC
>.|TRBV5-1|.|TRBJ2-7
CASSLEARSSYEQYF
TGCGCCAGCAGCTTGGAAGCCCGAAGCTCCTACGAGCAGTACTTC
>TRBD1|TRBV30|.|TRBJ1-2
CAWSAGQGVSYYGYTF
TGTGCCTGGAGTGCCGGACAGGGCGTATCTTACTATGGCTACACCTTC
>.|TRBV7-3|.|TRBJ2-3
CASSLSGLQYF
TGTGCCAGCAGCTTGAGCGGGTTGCAGTATTTT
>.|TRBV29-1|few|TRBJ1-5
CSVAGINQPQHF
TGCAGCGTTGCAGGGATCAATCAGCCCCAGCATTTT
>TRBD1|TRBV6-5|.|TRBJ1-2
CASTTDRAAYGYTF
TGTGCCAGCACTACGGACAGGGCTGCCTATGGCTACACCTTC
>TRBD1|TRBV5-1|.|TRBJ2-2
CASSLGTGDTGELFF
TGCGCCAGCAGCTTGGGTACAGGGGACACCGGGGAGCTGTTTTTT
>TRBD1|TRBV27|.|TRBJ2-1
CASRPGTGVYLSSYNEQFF
TGTGCCAGCAGGCCGGGGACAGGGGTTTACCTAAGCTCCTACAATGAGCAGTTCTTC
>.|TRBV14|.|TRBJ2-7
CASSLIPGREQYF
TGTGCCAGCAGCTTAATCCCGGGTCGGGAGCAGTACTTC
>.|TRBV5-6|.|TRBJ2-6
CASRRVGANVLTF
TGTGCCAGCAGGCGGGTTGGGGCCAACGTCCTGACTTTC
>.|TRBV4-1|.|TRBJ1-1
CASSQSGYTAFF
TGCGCCAGCAGCCAGAGCGGGTATACAGCTTTCTTT
>.|TRBV5-4|.|TRBJ1-1
CASSEEFTRAFF
TGTGCCAGCAGCGAGGAATTTACGAGAGCTTTCTTT
>.|TRBV18|.|TRBJ1-2
CASSLDSSVGYTF
TGTGCCAGCTCATTGGACAGCTCGGTTGGCTACACCTTC
>TRBD1|TRBV5-1|.|TRBJ1-1
CASSYLTGVTEAFF
TGCGCCAGCAGCTATCTGACAGGGGTCACTGAAGCTTTCTTT
>.|TRBV4-1|.|TRBJ2-7
CASSPQATPPRVGEQYF
TGCGCCAGCAGCCCACAGGCCACCCCCCCCCGGGTCGGGGAGCAGTACTTC
>TRBD2|TRBV5-4|few|TRBJ2-3
CASSLELAGSADTQYF
TGTGCCAGCAGCTTGGAACTAGCGGGATCTGCAGATACGCAGTATTTT
>.|TRBV7-9|.|TRBJ2-1
CASAGYNEQFF
TGTGCCAGCGCGGGGTACAATGAGCAGTTCTTC
>.|TRBV7-9|.|TRBJ1-3
CASSLAPTGNTIYF
TGTGCCAGCAGCTTAGCGCCTACTGGAAACACCATATATTTT
>TRBD1|TRBV7-8|.|TRBJ2-4
CASSLERGQGRAKNIQYF
TGTGCCAGCAGCTTAGAAAGGGGACAGGGACGAGCCAAAAACATTCAGTACTTC
>.|TRBV7-6|once|TRBJ1-5
CASSLGGGPQHF
TGTGCCAGCAGCTTAGGGGGGGGGCCCCAGCATTTT
>TRBD1|TRBV2|few|TRBJ1-2
CASRHTGTGSDGYTF
TGTGCCAGCAGACACACCGGGACAGGGAGCGACGGCTACACCTTC